This TCR beta chain was sequenced in a study of regulatory T cells in long-lasting Graves disease. This clonotype was detected a few times. The germline CDR1 and CDR2 sequences are MDHEN and SYDVKM. Trimming pared 5 bases from V and 8 bases from J, leaving 15 bases between. The CDR3 sequence is 13 residues long. Construction of the TCR beta libraries employed iRepertoire HTBI primers in conjunction with Arm-PCR of CDR3 regions. One entry per CDR3 protein results from TCRdb running MiXCR on the multiplex PCR reads. Of roughly 400,000 distinct CDR3 sequences listed, approximately 15% were seen once; the top ten hold about 7.8%. Time point meaning: newly diagnosed GD, antithyroid drugs for less than 3 months. PBMCs provided the RNA from which the TCR library was made. The same sample was also studied in work on T cells in Graves' hyperthyroidism and ophthalmopathy. That investigation notes: TCR CDR3 underwent first-round RT-PCR with the HTBI primer set.

J is TRBJ1-2 and V is TRBV28, with a weak D call TRBD1 (5 bases). This TCR was sampled from a woman aged 40 to 50 with Graves disease. The material sequenced was peripheral blood mononuclear cells (PBMCs), taken at new diagnosis, from a patient treated with antithyroid drugs. The CDR3 loop reads CASSPGDHGGYTF. For the CDR3, the DNA is TGTGCCAGCAGTCCTGGGGACCACGGGGGCTACACCTTC.